Listed below are T cell receptor beta chains from one sample, sequenced in a study of tumor-infiltrating lymphocytes in primary liver carcinoma. TCRdb recomputed calls from the multiplex PCR reads with MiXCR, one row per CDR3 protein. The sample shows about 210,000 distinct CDR3 sequences, around four fifths of them seen only once. The specimen sequenced was tumor tissue from primary liver carcinoma. These receptors originate from a man aged 40-55 years with primary liver carcinoma and hepatitis B virus infection. CDR3s include the opening cysteine and the closing phenylalanine or tryptophan. A D gene is named only where the DNA matches it firmly. Rows may omit the clone size; those that give it use once, few, many or a size class.

v_call	clone_size	j_call	d_call	cdr3_aa	cdr3_nt
TRBV7-8	-	TRBJ2-1	TRBD2	CASSSVGRGDQLF	TGTGCCAGCAGCTCAGTCGGGAGGGGAGATCAGTTATTC
TRBV6-5	-	TRBJ1-2	-	CASSSEVGVVNYGHTF	TGTGCCAGCAGTTCCGAGGTCGGGGTCGTCAACTATGGCCACACGTTC
TRBV12-3/TRBV12-4	-	TRBJ1-5	-	CASSPPGQPQRF	TGTGCCAGCAGTCCACCTGGGCAGCCCCAGCGTTTT
TRBV2	-	TRBJ2-2	-	CASSGGQGGELFF	TGTGCCAGCAGTGGGGGGCAAGGTGGGGAGCTGTTTTTT
TRBV6-2/TRBV6-3	-	TRBJ2-5	-	CASRNSQETHYF	TGTGCTAGCAGGAACAGCCAAGAGACCCATTACTTC
TRBV4-1	-	TRBJ2-7	-	CASSHDWGPATYEQYF	TGCGCCAGCAGCCACGATTGGGGACCAGCAACCTACGAGCAGTACTTC
TRBV9	-	TRBJ1-3	-	CASTAGTLGGNTIYF	TGTGCCAGCACCGCAGGGACCCTCGGTGGGAACACCATATATTTT
TRBV12-3/TRBV12-4	-	TRBJ2-7	-	CATAKGGQFYEQYF	TGTGCCACCGCCAAGGGGGGACAGTTCTACGAGCAGTATTTC
TRBV6-5	-	TRBJ1-2	-	CASSSGVVVVNYGYTF	TGTGCCAGCAGTTCCGGGGTCGTGGTCGTCAACTATGGCTACACTTTC
TRBV6-6	-	TRBJ2-1	-	CASSSRTTLLGQFF	TGTGCCAGCAGTTCCCGGACTACCCTCCTCGGGCAATTCTTC
TRBV11-2	-	TRBJ1-5	TRBD1	CASSLAGGGNRPHHF	TGTGCCAGCAGCTTAGCAGGGGGCGGCAATCGGCCCCACCATTTT
TRBV29-1	-	TRBJ1-1	-	CSVCLGAGNTEAFF	TGCAGCGTTTGCCTCGGAGCGGGGAACACTGAAGCTTTCTTT
TRBV11-1	-	TRBJ2-3	-	CASNSGKLCWSLHRYAVF	TGTGCCAGCAACTCTGGGAAGCTCTGTTGGAGCCTGCACAGATACGCAGTATTT
TRBV10-3	once	TRBJ2-1	TRBD2	CVIRESGLAGGTYNEQFF	TGTGTCATCAGAGAGTCTGGACTAGCGGGAGGGACCTACAATGAGCAGTTCTTC
TRBV11-1	once	TRBJ2-4	TRBD2	CASSFPGLARPNIQYF	TGTGCCAGCAGCTTCCCGGGACTAGCGAGACCAAACATTCAGTACTTC
TRBV6-1	-	TRBJ2-1	TRBD2	CASNEEAGGYNEEFF	TGTGCCAGCAATGAAGAGGCGGGAGGATACAATGAGGAGTTCTTC
TRBV12-3/TRBV12-4	many	TRBJ2-1	TRBD2	CASSRREGRSYNEQFF	TGTGCCAGCAGTCGGAGGGAGGGGCGCTCCTACAATGAGCAGTTCTTC
TRBV5-5	-	TRBJ2-2	-	CTSRLHAGELFF	TGTACCAGCAGACTCCACGCCGGGGAGCTGTTTTTT
TRBV6-2/TRBV6-3	-	TRBJ2-7	-	CFSSLRARAHEQYF	TGTTTCAGCAGCCTCCGGGCCAGGGCCCACGAGCAGTACTTC
TRBV4-2	-	TRBJ1-1	-	CASSARVSGLNTEAFF	TGTGCCAGCAGCGCAAGGGTCTCCGGACTGAACACTGAAGCTTTCTTT
TRBV6-2/TRBV6-3	-	TRBJ2-7	-	CAGSAGYEQCF	TGTGCCGGGTCGGCGGGTTACGAGCAGTGTTTC
TRBV11-2	-	TRBJ2-1	TRBD2	CVSSLDRDGRFYSEQFF	TGTGTCAGCAGCTTAGATAGGGACGGGAGGTTCTACAGTGAGCAGTTCTTC
TRBV24-1	many	TRBJ2-1	-	CATSDFGQGPYNEQFF	TGTGCCACCAGTGATTTCGGGCAGGGCCCCTACAATGAGCAGTTCTTC
TRBV6-2/TRBV6-3	-	TRBJ2-7	TRBD2	CASSSLTSGGYEKYF	TGTGCCAGCAGCAGTCTGACTAGCGGAGGGTACGAGAAGTACTTC
TRBV29-1	-	TRBJ2-7	-	CTVLRIGHEQYF	TGCACCGTCCTACGGATAGGCCACGAGCAGTACTTC
TRBV29-1	-	TRBJ2-3	TRBD2	CSVRTSGSWKDTQQF	TGTAGCGTACGGACTAGCGGGAGTTGGAAAGATACGCAGCAATTT
TRBV29-1	-	TRBJ2-5	-	CSGIDSGETQCF	TGTAGCGGTATTGACAGTGGAGAGACCCAGTGCTTC
TRBV5-6	-	TRBJ2-1	TRBD2	CAGSSNLQRRGYNEQFF	TGTGCCGGCAGCTCGAACCTACAGAGGCGGGGGTACAATGAGCAGTTCTTC
TRBV28	-	TRBJ2-1	TRBD2	CASSSGLARVCEQFF	TGTGCCAGCAGCTCGGGACTAGCGAGAGTCTGTGAGCAGTTCTTC
TRBV28	-	TRBJ2-4	TRBD2	CASNSGKENIQYF	TGTGCCAGCAATAGCGGGAAAGAAAACATTCAGTACTTC
TRBV20-1	few	TRBJ2-5	TRBD1	CSAFPQQGGQETQYF	TGCAGTGCTTTTCCCCAACAGGGGGGACAAGAGACCCAGTACTTC
TRBV11-1	few	TRBJ2-3	-	CASSSGGNSIGARTDTQYF	TGTGCCAGTAGCTCTGGGGGAAACTCTATTGGAGCCCGCACAGATACGCAGTATTTT
TRBV29-1	-	TRBJ2-5	TRBD2	CSVRTSRSWAETQHF	TGCAGTGTTCGGACTAGCAGGAGTTGGGCAGAGACCCAGCACTTC
TRBV5-6	-	TRBJ2-1	TRBD2	CAGSSNLQERGYNEQFF	TGTGCCGGCAGCTCGAACCTACAGGAGCGGGGGTACAATGAGCAGTTCTTC
TRBV5-1	many	TRBJ2-1	TRBD2	CASMRETSYNEQFF	TGCGCCAGCATGCGGGAGACCTCCTACAATGAGCAGTTCTTC
TRBV12-3/TRBV12-4	-	TRBJ2-7	-	CASILLRSYEQYF	TGTGCCAGCATTTTACTACGATCCTACGAGCAGTACTTC
TRBV10-2	few	TRBJ2-1	-	CASSRTNNEQFF	TGCGCCAGCAGTAGGACAAACAATGAGCAGTTCTTC
TRBV11-1	-	TRBJ1-2	-	CVSSLVHSYGYTF	TGTGTCAGCAGCTTAGTCCATAGCTATGGCTACACCTTC
TRBV4-2	-	TRBJ2-2	-	CANSQDLAGQWELFF	TGTGCCAACAGCCAAGATCTGGCAGGGCAATGGGAGCTGTTTTTT
TRBV29-1	-	TRBJ2-2	-	CSALTNGANSGELFF	TGCAGCGCTCTTACTAACGGGGCGAACTCCGGGGAGTTGTTTTTT
TRBV7-2	many	TRBJ2-2	-	CASSSQLTGELFF	TGTGCCAGCAGCTCCCAACTGACCGGGGAGCTGTTTTTT